The clone carrying this TCR beta chain has only a few counts. The antigen remains undetermined. This entry belongs to a study of T-cell reconstitution after alpha-beta-depleted transplantation in children. The germline gives CDR1 MDHEN, CDR2 SYDVKM. V was shortened by 0 bases and J by 4 bases, with 7 bases between the two germline ends. This CDR3 region has 14 residues. Molecular barcoding with unique molecular identifiers was used for the TCRbeta library. TCRdb passed the PCR reads through MiXCR, listing each CDR3 protein once. The sample holds 100,000 to 120,000 distinct CDR3 sequences, 6.4% seen once. Study-wide points: Surviving recipient T cells and thymic progenitors produced the high day-60 TCRbeta diversity seen in some patients. As was reported, about two months after transplant, alpha-beta T cells came from several hundred expanded graft clones.

The receptor comes from a male patient under 10 years old who had a stem cell transplant for acute lymphoblastic leukemia, so the T cells may come from the graft donor. The material sequenced was PBMCs, mostly from graft donor cells, taken 360 days after TCRalphabeta/CD19-depleted stem cell transplant. V gene TRBV28 combines with J gene TRBJ1-5; D uncertain. CDR3 DNA sequence: TGTGCCAGCAGTTTATGGGGAGGGAATCAGCCCCAGCATTTT. This encodes CASSLWGGNQPQHF.